Below, 2 T cell receptor beta chains from the same sample are listed, as sequenced in a study of human T cells and chemical hapten exposure. The time point was: pre-sensitization, week 0. Treatment in this sample: therapeutic diphenylcyclopropenone sensitization with weekly scalp DPC. TCRdb called the RACE reads again in MiXCR, with one record for every CDR3 protein. The data hold about 93,000 distinct CDR3 sequences, with around 7.9% observed a single time. Sequencing used whole blood, obtained in connection with sensitization to the hapten diphenylcyclopropenone (DPC). The source is a man aged 40-49 years with alopecia areata. Some clones in this sample may be carry-over from other donors' samples.

The sample holds a few counts of this clonotype. V and J are TRBV11-2 and TRBJ2-1, with 10 nucleotides matching TRBD2. CDR1 and CDR2 (germline): SGHAT, FQNNGV. This CDR3 is 15 amino acids long. Trimming took 5 bases from V and 8 from J; bases not matched to a gene: 9. The CDR3 DNA reads as TGTGCCAGCAGCCTAATGCCCCTAGCGGGAGATGAGCAGTTCTTC. It translates to CASSLMPLAGDEQFF.

This clonotype has just a few counts. The V call is TRBV6-1, the J call TRBJ2-1; D gene uncertain. V was pared by 4 bases and J by 8 bases, with 6 bases between. The CDR3 loop spans 11 amino acids. Germline V gene sequence: CDR1 MNHNS, CDR2 SASEGT. For the CDR3, the DNA is TGTGCCAGCAGTGTTCGGGATGAGCAGTTCTTC. Translating gives CASSVRDEQFF.